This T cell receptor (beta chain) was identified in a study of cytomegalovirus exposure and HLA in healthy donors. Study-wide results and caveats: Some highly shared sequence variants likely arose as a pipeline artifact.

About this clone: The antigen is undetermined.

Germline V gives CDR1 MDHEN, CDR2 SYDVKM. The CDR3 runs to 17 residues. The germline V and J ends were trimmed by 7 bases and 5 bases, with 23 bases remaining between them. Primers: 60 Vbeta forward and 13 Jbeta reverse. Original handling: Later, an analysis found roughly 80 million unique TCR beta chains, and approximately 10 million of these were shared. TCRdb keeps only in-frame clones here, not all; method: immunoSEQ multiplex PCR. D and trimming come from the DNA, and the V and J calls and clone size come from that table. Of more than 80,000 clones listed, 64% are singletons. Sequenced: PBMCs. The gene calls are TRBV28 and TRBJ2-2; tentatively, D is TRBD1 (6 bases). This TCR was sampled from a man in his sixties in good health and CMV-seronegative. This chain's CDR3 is CASTQGGGNWKTGELFF. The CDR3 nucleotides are TGTGCCAGCACCCAAGGGGGTGGTAACTGGAAGACCGGGGAGCTGTTTTTT.